The 19 T cell receptor beta chains listed next were all sequenced from one sample in a study of blood T cells in healthy people across ages. A sample-barcoded 5' primer and a J-beta primer mix were used in a second PCR of roughly 6 to 11 cycles. TCRdb redid the calling of the 5' RACE reads with MiXCR, one entry per CDR3 protein. The sample has about 400,000 distinct CDR3 sequences; over 45% are singletons. The source material was blood. The receptor set was obtained from a man aged 55-75 years in good health.

The V gene is TRBV6-6, the J gene TRBJ1-2; weak D call: TRBD1 (5 bases). Trimming left V 4 bases short and J 4 bases short, with 16 bases between. The germline V gene encodes CDR1 MNHNY and CDR2 SVGAGI (reference sequence). This CDR3 is built from 15 residues. The CDR3 region is CASSWSQGPGYGYTF. Here the CDR3 DNA reads TGTGCCAGCAGTTGGTCTCAGGGCCCTGGCTATGGCTACACCTTC.

This clonotype was counted between two and nine times. The rearrangement links TRBV21-1 to TRBJ2-7; the table calls TRBD2, which could not be checked here. TRBV21-1 is a documented pseudogene. CDR3 length equals 14 residues. The CDR3 region has the DNA TGTGCCAGCAGCAAAGGGACTAGCGGGAGCGAGCAGTACTTC. Its protein is CASSKGTSGSEQYF.

This chain connects TRBV28 to TRBJ2-3, with 10 nucleotides matching TRBD2. Losses at the gene ends were 6 bases for V and 2 bases for J; bases not matched to a gene: 5. There are 15 residues in the CDR3. CDR1 and CDR2 from the germline V gene are MDHEN and SYDVKM. CDR3 nucleotide sequence: TGTGCCAGCAGCTTAGCGGGAGGCCACACAGATACGCAGTATTTT. This sequence encodes CASSLAGGHTDTQYF.

The genes are TRBV5-8 and TRBJ2-2; D perhaps matches TRBD1 (6 bases). Trimming shortened V by 0 bases and J by 6 bases, and 12 bases separated the two germline ends. The CDR3 covers 15 residues. Germline CDR1 reads SGHTS; CDR2 reads YDEGEE. The DNA for the CDR3 is TGTGCCAGCAGCTTGGGACAGGCTTTTCCCGGGGAGCTGTTTTTT. Protein product: CASSLGQAFPGELFF.

This rearrangement joins TRBV3-1 to TRBJ2-3; no clear D. V was trimmed by 0 bases and J by 0 bases, leaving 10 bases between them. This CDR3 is built from 16 residues. The germline CDR1 and CDR2 sequences are LGHDT and YNNKEL (reference sequence). CDR3 residues: CASSQDLGVSTDTQYF. The CDR3 nucleotides are TGTGCCAGCAGCCAAGATCTTGGAGTAAGCACAGATACGCAGTATTTT.

The J gene is TRBJ2-5, the V gene TRBV7-2, with D hard to call. With 5 bases removed from V and 5 bases from J, the gap between germline ends came to 12 bases. Germline V lookup: CDR1 SGHTA, CDR2 FQGNSA. The CDR3 extends over 13 amino acids. CDR3 sequence reads: CASSPSPVETQYF. The CDR3 bases are TGTGCCAGCAGCCCCAGTCCGGTTGAGACCCAGTACTTC.

This clonotype was seen a few times. V and J are TRBV7-2 and TRBJ2-3, with 16 bases that match TRBD2. Trimming removed 1 base from V and 3 bases from J; junction bases left unmatched: 10. Per germline, CDR1 SGHTA and CDR2 FQGNSA. The CDR3 has 20 amino acids. The CDR3 DNA sequence: TGTGCCAGCAGCTTAGTAGGGACTAGCGGGAGGGCCGTGCGGACAGATACGCAGTATTTT. It is translated as CASSLVGTSGRAVRTDTQYF. The complete variable domain, with remaining parts taken from reference TRBV7-2 and TRBJ2-3, reads GAGVSQSPSNKVTEKGKDVELRCDPISGHTALYWYRQSLGQGLEFLIYFQGNSAPDKSGLPSDRFSAERTGGSVSTLTIQRTQQEDSAVYLCASSLVGTSGRAVRTDTQYFGPGTRLTVL.

The rearrangement links TRBV20-1 to TRBJ2-1; 10 bases match TRBD1. The CDR3 covers 16 residues. Germline lookup yields CDR1 DFQATT and CDR2 SNEGSKA (reference sequence). V lost 5 bases to trimming and J lost 6 bases; unmatched junction nucleotides: 13. CDR3 coding DNA: TGCAGTGCTTACGACCGGGACAGGGGTTTGGGCAATGAGCAGTTCTTC. It codes for CSAYDRDRGLGNEQFF.

This clonotype was counted only a few times. The chain employs TRBV4-2 and TRBJ1-2, with a weak D call TRBD1 (5 bases). From germline, CDR1 is LGHNA and CDR2 YNFKEQ. V lost 0 bases and J 8 bases, leaving 16 bases between the germline ends. The CDR3 extends over 15 amino acids. Written as DNA, the CDR3 is TGTGCCAGCAGCCAAGATGATCCCGACTGGGGCGGCTACACCTTC. This gives the protein CASSQDDPDWGGYTF.

Only a few counts were recorded for this clonotype. The gene calls are TRBV20-1 and TRBJ2-7, with D possibly matching TRBD1 (6 bases). CDR3 size: 15 residues. The V gene's germline CDR1 is DFQATT and CDR2 SNEGSKA (reference sequence). V was cut by 0 bases and J by 5 bases, with 17 bases left in between. CDR3 region: CSARDPTGYGDEQYF. CDR3 in DNA: TGCAGTGCTAGAGATCCCACAGGGTACGGGGACGAGCAGTACTTC.

The chain links TRBV5-4 to TRBJ2-3; D remains ambiguous. Trimming removed 0 bases at V and 5 bases at J, with 10 bases between. Looked up from germline, CDR1 is SGHNT and CDR2 is YYREEE (reference sequence). This CDR3 is 14 amino acids long. The chain's CDR3 is CASSLGAREDTQYF. CDR3 sequence (DNA): TGTGCCAGCAGCTTGGGGGCTCGCGAAGATACGCAGTATTTT.

The J gene is TRBJ2-6, the V gene TRBV15; a weak D match, TRBD1 (6 bases). CDR3 length: 13 amino acids. V lost 6 bases and J 4 bases, leaving 7 bases between the germline ends. Germline CDR1 LNHNV, CDR2 YYDKDF (reference sequence). The CDR3 sequence is CATRGAGANVLTF. The CDR3 nucleotides read TGTGCCACCAGGGGGGCGGGGGCCAACGTCCTGACTTTC.

Of note for this clonotype: The junction departs from germline at one end; a sequencing error may be responsible. The chain is built from TRBV27 and TRBJ2-1; 9 nucleotides align to TRBD2. Germline V gene data show CDR1 as MNHEY and CDR2 as SMNVEV (reference sequence). CDR3 size: 13 residues. In DNA, the CDR3 is TGCGCCAGCGTCGGGCTAGCGGGGAATGAGCAGTTCTTC. It is translated as CASVGLAGNEQFF.

This clonotype has just a few counts. The chain has TRBV12-3 or TRBV12-4 and TRBJ2-1; D is unresolved. The V and J ends lost 4 bases and 6 bases respectively, with 10 bases between them. CDR3 size: 13 residues. As DNA, the CDR3 is TGTGCCAGCAGTTCTTTTGGGGTCAATGAGCAGTTCTTC. Translated: CASSSFGVNEQFF.

V and J are TRBV6-6 and TRBJ2-1; D is possibly TRBD1 (5 bases). This CDR3 has 16 amino acids. The germline V gene encodes CDR1 MNHNY and CDR2 SVGAGI (reference sequence). V was shortened by 4 bases and J by 0 bases, with 13 bases between the two germline ends. This CDR3 reads CASSSDTTFSYNEQFF. The CDR3 nucleotides read TGTGCCAGCAGTTCGGACACAACCTTCTCCTACAATGAGCAGTTCTTC.

The V call is TRBV6-5, the J call TRBJ2-1; TRBD2 aligns across 9 bases. Germline trimming cut 5 bases from V and 15 bases from J; bases unmatched to any gene: 14. CDR3 length equals 14 residues. The germline V gene has CDR1 MNHEY and CDR2 SVGAGI. The CDR3 DNA sequence: TGTGCCAGCAGTCTCACCAGCGGGGGGTCGGGGTGGTTCTTC. Protein: CASSLTSGGSGWFF.

This chain uses TRBV28 with TRBJ2-7, with 10 bases identical to TRBD2. V shed 3 bases and J 7 bases; nucleotides not matched to a gene: 9. Germline CDR1 reads MDHEN; CDR2 reads SYDVKM. This CDR3 contains 15 residues. CDR3 loop: CASSLEREGRNEQYF. In DNA, the CDR3 is TGTGCCAGCAGTTTGGAGCGGGAGGGCCGTAATGAGCAGTACTTC.

The chain recombines TRBV7-3 with TRBJ2-7, with D possibly TRBD2 on 6 matching bases. From germline, CDR1 is SGHTA and CDR2 FQGTGA. With 1 base removed from V and 4 bases from J, the gap between germline ends came to 14 bases. There are 15 residues in the CDR3. The CDR3 DNA follows: TGTGCCAGCAGCTTAAATGCTGGACTAACATACGAGCAGTACTTC. This sequence encodes CASSLNAGLTYEQYF.

This clonotype has more than one count but fewer than ten. J is TRBJ2-6 and V is TRBV15; TRBD2 is a possible D gene (6 bases). Germline V gives CDR1 LNHNV, CDR2 YYDKDF (reference sequence). Trimming took off 3 bases at V and 2 bases at J, with 8 bases between the two ends. The CDR3 sequence is 15 residues long. In DNA form, the CDR3 reads TGTGCCACCAGCAGTGGAGGGACTGGGGCCAACGTCCTGACTTTC. Encoded protein: CATSSGGTGANVLTF. The complete variable domain, with remaining parts taken from reference TRBV15 and TRBJ2-6, reads DAMVIQNPRYQVTQFGKPVTLSCSQTLNHNVMYWYQQKSSQAPKLLFHYYDKDFNNEADTPDNFQSRRPNTSFCFLDIRSPGLGDTAMYLCATSSGGTGANVLTFGAGSRLTVL.